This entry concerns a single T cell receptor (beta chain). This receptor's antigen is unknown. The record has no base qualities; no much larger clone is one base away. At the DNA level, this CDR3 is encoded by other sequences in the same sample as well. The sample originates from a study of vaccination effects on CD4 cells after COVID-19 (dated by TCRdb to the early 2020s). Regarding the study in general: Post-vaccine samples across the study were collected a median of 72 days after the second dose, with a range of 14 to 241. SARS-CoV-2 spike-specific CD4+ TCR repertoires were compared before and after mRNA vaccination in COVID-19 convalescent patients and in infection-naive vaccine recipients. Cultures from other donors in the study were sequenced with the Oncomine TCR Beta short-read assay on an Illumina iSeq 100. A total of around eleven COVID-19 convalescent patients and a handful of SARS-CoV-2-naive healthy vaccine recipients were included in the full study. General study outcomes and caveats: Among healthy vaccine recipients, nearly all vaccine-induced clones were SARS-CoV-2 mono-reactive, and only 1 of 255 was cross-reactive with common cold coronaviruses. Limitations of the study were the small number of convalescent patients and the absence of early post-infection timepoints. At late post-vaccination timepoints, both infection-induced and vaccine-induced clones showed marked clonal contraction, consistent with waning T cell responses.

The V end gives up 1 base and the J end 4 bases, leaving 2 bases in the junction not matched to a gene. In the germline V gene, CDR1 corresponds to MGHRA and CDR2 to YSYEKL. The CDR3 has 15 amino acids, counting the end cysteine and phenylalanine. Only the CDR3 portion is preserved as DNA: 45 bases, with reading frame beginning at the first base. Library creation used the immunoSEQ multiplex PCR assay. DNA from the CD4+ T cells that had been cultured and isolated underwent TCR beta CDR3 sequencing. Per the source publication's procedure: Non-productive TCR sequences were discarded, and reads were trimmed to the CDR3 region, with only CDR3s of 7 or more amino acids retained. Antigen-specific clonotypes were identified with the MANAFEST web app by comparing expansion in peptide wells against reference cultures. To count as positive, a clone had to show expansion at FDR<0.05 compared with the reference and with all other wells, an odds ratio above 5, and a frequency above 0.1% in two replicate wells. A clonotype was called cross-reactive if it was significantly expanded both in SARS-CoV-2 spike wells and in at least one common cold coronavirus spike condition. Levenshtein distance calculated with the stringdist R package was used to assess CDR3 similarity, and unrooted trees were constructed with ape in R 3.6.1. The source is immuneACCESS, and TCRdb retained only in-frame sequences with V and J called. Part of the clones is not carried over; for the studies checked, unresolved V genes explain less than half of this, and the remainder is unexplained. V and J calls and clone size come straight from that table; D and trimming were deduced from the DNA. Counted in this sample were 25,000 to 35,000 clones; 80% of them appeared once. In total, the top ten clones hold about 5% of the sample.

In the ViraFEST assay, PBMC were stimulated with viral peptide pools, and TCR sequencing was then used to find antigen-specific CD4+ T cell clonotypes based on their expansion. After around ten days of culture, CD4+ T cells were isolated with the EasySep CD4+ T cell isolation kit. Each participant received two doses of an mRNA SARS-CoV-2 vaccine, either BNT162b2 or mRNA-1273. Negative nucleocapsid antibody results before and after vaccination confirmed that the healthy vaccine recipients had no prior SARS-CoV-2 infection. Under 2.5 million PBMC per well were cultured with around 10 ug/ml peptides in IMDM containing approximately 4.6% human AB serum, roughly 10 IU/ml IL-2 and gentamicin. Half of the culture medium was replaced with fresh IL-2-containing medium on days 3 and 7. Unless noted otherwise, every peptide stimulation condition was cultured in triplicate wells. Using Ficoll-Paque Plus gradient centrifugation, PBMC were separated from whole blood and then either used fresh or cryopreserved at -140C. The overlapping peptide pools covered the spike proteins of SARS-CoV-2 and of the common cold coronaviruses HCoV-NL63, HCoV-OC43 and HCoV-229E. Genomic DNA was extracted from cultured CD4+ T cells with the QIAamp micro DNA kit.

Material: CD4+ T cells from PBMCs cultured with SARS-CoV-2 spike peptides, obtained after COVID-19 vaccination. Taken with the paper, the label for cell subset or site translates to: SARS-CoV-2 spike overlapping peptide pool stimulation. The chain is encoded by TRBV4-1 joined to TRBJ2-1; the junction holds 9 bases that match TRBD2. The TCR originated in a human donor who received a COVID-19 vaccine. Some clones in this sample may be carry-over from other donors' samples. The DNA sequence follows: TGCGCCAGCAGCCAAGCGCGGGGGGGATACAATGAGCAGTTCTTC. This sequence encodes CASSQARGGYNEQFF.